The rows below give T cell receptor beta chains drawn from one sample of a study of cytomegalovirus exposure and HLA in healthy donors. The protocol was immunoSEQ multiplex PCR, while the TCRdb copy is restricted to in-frame clones and leaves out a portion. Of roughly 250,000 clones detected, approximately 86% appear once; the ten largest clones hold 1.2%. Input material: PBMCs. The receptors derive from a woman aged 25 to 39 in good health and CMV-seropositive. CDR3s include the opening cysteine and the closing phenylalanine or tryptophan. The D gene is left open where the match is weak. Size is omitted from some rows. Given values are once, few, many or a class for expanded clones.

D,V,size,J,length,CDR3,DNA
-,TRBV29-1,-,TRBJ2-1,11,CSTRYYNEQFF,TGCAGCACCAGGTACTACAATGAGCAGTTCTTC
-,TRBV9,once,TRBJ1-3,13,CASSVEAGNTIYF,TGTGCCAGCAGCGTGGAGGCTGGAAACACCATATATTTT
-,TRBV6-5,-,TRBJ2-3,13,CASKGSLTDTQYF,TGTGCCAGCAAAGGGAGCCTCACAGATACGCAGTATTTT
-,TRBV5-8,-,TRBJ1-3,14,CASSFAGGENTIYF,TGTGCCAGCAGCTTCGCGGGAGGTGAAAACACCATATATTTT
TRBD2,TRBV29-1,-,TRBJ2-1,13,CSVASGSKNEQFF,TGCAGCGTGGCTAGCGGGAGTAAAAATGAGCAGTTCTTC
-,TRBV28,-,TRBJ2-7,15,CASSNLKLEPYEQYF,TGTGCCAGCAGTAACCTAAAACTCGAACCCTACGAGCAGTACTTC
-,TRBV2,-,TRBJ1-3,16,CASSEGPIFSGNTIYF,TGTGCCAGCAGTGAAGGGCCGATATTCTCTGGAAACACCATATATTTT
-,TRBV5-1,few,TRBJ2-7,14,CASSLDSGAREQYF,TGCGCCAGCAGCTTGGATTCAGGGGCGAGGGAGCAGTACTTC
-,TRBV7-6,-,TRBJ1-4,15,CASSLVAAGLEKLFF,TGTGCCAGCAGCTTAGTTGCGGCAGGGCTCGAAAAACTGTTTTTT
TRBD1,TRBV28,-,TRBJ1-1,14,CASRTDRVNTEAFF,TGTGCCAGCAGAACCGACAGGGTGAACACTGAAGCTTTCTTT
-,TRBV13,once,TRBJ2-1,15,CASSSRLGTYNEQFF,TGTGCCAGCAGCTCCCGACTTGGGACTTACAATGAGCAGTTCTTC
TRBD2,TRBV27,-,TRBJ2-2,17,CASRGGSGRVDTGELFF,TGTGCCAGCAGGGGGGGTAGCGGGAGGGTAGACACCGGGGAGCTGTTTTTT
-,TRBV28,-,TRBJ2-7,11,CASSSTYEQYF,TGTGCCAGCAGCTCGACATACGAGCAGTACTTC
-,TRBV25-1,-,TRBJ1-1,14,CASSPGHMNTEAFF,TGTGCCAGCAGTCCTGGACACATGAACACTGAAGCTTTCTTT
TRBD1,TRBV10-3,-,TRBJ2-7,14,CAISGSRTGDKQYF,TGTGCCATCAGTGGTTCCCGGACAGGGGACAAGCAGTACTTC
-,TRBV7-2,-,TRBJ1-5,15,CASSPGDSSNQPQHF,TGTGCCAGCAGCCCAGGTGACAGTAGCAATCAGCCCCAGCATTTT
TRBD1,TRBV7-2,once,TRBJ2-7,14,CASSLGDRDYEQYF,TGTGCCAGCAGCTTAGGGGACAGGGACTACGAGCAGTACTTC
-,TRBV4-1,-,TRBJ2-7,16,CASSQGVNPGSYEQYF,TGCGCCAGCAGCCAAGGGGTCAACCCGGGGTCCTACGAGCAGTACTTC
-,TRBV5-1,-,TRBJ1-1,12,CASSSEGGEAFF,TGCGCCAGCAGCTCGGAAGGGGGAGAAGCTTTCTTT
TRBD2,TRBV27,-,TRBJ2-7,14,CASRSSGSSYEQYF,TGTGCCAGCAGATCTAGCGGGAGCTCCTACGAGCAGTACTTC
-,TRBV25-1,-,TRBJ1-5,15,CASSEFGGGNQPQHF,TGTGCCAGCAGTGAATTCGGGGGGGGCAATCAGCCCCAGCATTTT
-,TRBV19,-,TRBJ2-1,17,CASSGGTDPLRYNEQFF,TGTGCCAGTAGTGGAGGGACAGACCCCCTGAGATACAATGAGCAGTTCTTC
TRBD1,TRBV5-1,-,TRBJ2-7,15,CASSAFTGQDYEQYF,TGCGCCAGCAGCGCGTTCACGGGACAGGACTACGAGCAGTACTTC
TRBD2,TRBV7-6,-,TRBJ2-1,15,CASSLIAGGPSEQFF,TGTGCCAGCAGCTTAATAGCGGGAGGGCCATCCGAGCAGTTCTTC
-,TRBV28,-,TRBJ2-2,16,CASHSWTTANTGELFF,TGTGCCAGCCATTCCTGGACTACCGCAAACACCGGGGAGCTGTTTTTT
-,TRBV9,many,TRBJ2-1,15,CASSVSSGTYNEQFF,TGTGCCAGCAGCGTATCATCCGGGACTTACAATGAGCAGTTCTTC
TRBD2,TRBV15,-,TRBJ2-7,16,CATSRDLAGLAAKQYF,TGTGCCACCAGCAGAGATTTAGCGGGACTAGCGGCTAAGCAGTACTTC
TRBD2,TRBV13,-,TRBJ2-7,12,CASSRGLDEQYF,TGTGCCAGCAGCCGTGGACTAGATGAGCAGTACTTC
TRBD1,TRBV7-8,-,TRBJ2-2,16,CASSLLVRGPTGELFF,TGTGCCAGCAGCTTACTCGTCAGGGGGCCTACCGGGGAGCTGTTTTTT
-,TRBV6-5,-,TRBJ2-1,14,CASSYSAVPHEQFF,TGTGCCAGCAGTTACTCGGCCGTTCCCCATGAGCAGTTCTTC
TRBD2,TRBV6-1,-,TRBJ2-1,15,CASIRTSTSYNEQFF,TGTGCCAGCATTCGGACTAGTACGTCCTACAATGAGCAGTTCTTC
-,TRBV30,-,TRBJ2-3,11,CAWRKRDTQYF,TGTGCCTGGAGAAAGCGGGATACGCAGTATTTT
-,TRBV15,-,TRBJ2-5,16,CATSEILTGLQETQYF,TGTGCCACCAGCGAAATATTAACAGGGCTCCAAGAGACCCAGTACTTC
-,TRBV5-4,-,TRBJ2-5,14,CASSLISGQETQYF,TGTGCCAGCAGCTTGATTAGCGGACAAGAGACCCAGTACTTC
-,TRBV27,-,TRBJ2-1,14,CASSFWTRGSEQFF,TGTGCCAGCAGTTTCTGGACGAGGGGGAGTGAGCAGTTCTTC
-,TRBV28,-,TRBJ1-2,12,CASRIPPYGYTF,TGTGCCAGCAGAATTCCCCCGTATGGCTACACCTTC
-,TRBV10-3,-,TRBJ1-3,15,CAISEPGHMGNTIYF,TGTGCCATCAGTGAACCGGGACATATGGGAAACACCATATATTTT
TRBD2,TRBV7-2,-,TRBJ2-2,16,CASSILAGDGTGELFF,TGTGCCAGCAGCATATTAGCGGGAGACGGGACCGGGGAGCTGTTTTTT
TRBD2,TRBV12-5,-,TRBJ2-3,17,CASGLATGLAAPGTQYF,TGTGCTAGTGGTTTGGCCACTGGACTAGCGGCCCCAGGTACGCAGTATTTT
TRBD2,TRBV7-9,-,TRBJ2-7,15,CASGLGTTLSYEQYF,TGTGCCAGCGGTCTGGGGACTACCCTTAGTTACGAGCAGTACTTC
-,TRBV4-1,once,TRBJ2-3,19,CASSPLTHASAGRADTQYF,TGCGCCAGCAGCCCACTTACCCACGCGTCGGCGGGACGGGCAGATACGCAGTATTTT
TRBD2,TRBV5-1,-,TRBJ2-7,11,CASGGGYEQYF,TGCGCCAGCGGGGGGGGATACGAGCAGTACTTC
-,TRBV6-1,-,TRBJ1-1,12,CASSWSYTEAFF,TGTGCCAGCAGTTGGAGTTACACTGAAGCTTTCTTT
-,TRBV27,-,TRBJ2-1,18,CASSLEGSTYIGDNEQFF,TGTGCCAGCAGTTTAGAGGGTTCCACTTATATTGGCGACAATGAGCAGTTCTTC
TRBD2,TRBV5-1,once,TRBJ2-3,16,CASSLASGSVADTQYF,TGCGCCAGCAGCTTGGCTAGCGGGAGTGTAGCAGATACGCAGTATTTT
TRBD1,TRBV6-1,-,TRBJ1-2,14,CATKTEGQGGGYTF,TGTGCCACCAAAACGGAAGGACAGGGGGGAGGCTACACCTTC
-,TRBV6-1,-,TRBJ2-7,12,CASLDSPHEQYF,TGTGCCAGCTTAGACAGCCCCCACGAGCAGTACTTC
-,TRBV5-1,once,TRBJ2-5,14,CASSLLGAQETQYF,TGCGCCAGCAGCTTGTTAGGGGCCCAAGAGACCCAGTACTTC
TRBD1,TRBV5-1,once,TRBJ1-5,16,CASRGQELYSNQPQHF,TGCGCCAGCCGTGGACAGGAGCTATATAGCAATCAGCCCCAGCATTTT
-,TRBV7-6,few,TRBJ1-5,13,CASSLARYQPQHF,TGTGCCAGCAGCTTAGCCCGGTATCAGCCCCAGCATTTT
TRBD1,TRBV2,once,TRBJ1-1,16,CASSAVGGIRNTEAFF,TGTGCCAGCAGTGCAGTAGGGGGCATAAGGAACACTGAAGCTTTCTTT
TRBD2,TRBV11-1,-,TRBJ2-2,12,CASSRRETELFF,TGTGCCAGCAGCCGGCGGGAGACTGAGCTGTTTTTT
-,TRBV6-6,-,TRBJ2-2,14,CASTLTGIPGELFF,TGTGCCAGCACTCTTACAGGGATTCCCGGGGAGCTGTTTTTT
-,TRBV29-1,-,TRBJ2-7,12,CSAWTDNYEQYF,TGCAGCGCCTGGACGGACAACTACGAGCAGTACTTC
TRBD2,TRBV10-3,-,TRBJ2-2,17,CAISPILAGGGTGELFF,TGTGCCATCAGTCCGATACTAGCGGGAGGTGGAACCGGGGAGCTGTTTTTT
TRBD2,TRBV5-1,-,TRBJ2-7,14,CASSSGLAGVEQYF,TGCGCCAGCAGCTCAGGACTAGCGGGAGTCGAGCAGTACTTC
TRBD1,TRBV5-1,-,TRBJ2-5,14,CASSLEGAGETQYF,TGCGCCAGCAGCTTGGAGGGGGCAGGGGAGACCCAGTACTTC
TRBD1,TRBV29-1,-,TRBJ2-1,14,CSVSGTGIGNEQFF,TGCAGCGTTTCGGGGACAGGGATAGGCAATGAGCAGTTCTTC
-,TRBV28,few,TRBJ2-7,12,CASRERTYEQYF,TGTGCCAGCAGAGAGCGAACCTACGAGCAGTACTTC